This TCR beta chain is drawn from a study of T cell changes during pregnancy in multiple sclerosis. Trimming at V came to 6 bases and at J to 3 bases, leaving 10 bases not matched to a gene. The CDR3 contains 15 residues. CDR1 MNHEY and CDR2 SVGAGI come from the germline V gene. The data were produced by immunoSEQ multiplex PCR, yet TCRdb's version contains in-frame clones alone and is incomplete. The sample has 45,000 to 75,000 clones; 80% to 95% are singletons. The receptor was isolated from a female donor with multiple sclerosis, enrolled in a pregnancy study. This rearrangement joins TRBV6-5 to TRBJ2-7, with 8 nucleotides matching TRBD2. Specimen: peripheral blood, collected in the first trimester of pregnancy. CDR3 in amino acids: CASRGPSGGGYEQYF. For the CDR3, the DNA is TGTGCCAGCAGGGGTCCGAGCGGGGGAGGCTACGAGCAGTACTTC.